Listed below are T cell receptor beta chains from one sample, sequenced in a study of PD-L1 blockade in urothelial cancer. TCRdb's table, derived via immunoSEQ multiplex PCR, lists solely in-frame clones and lacks some. The sample holds more than 35,000 clones, roughly 86% seen once. Here the sequenced sample was PBMCs, taken around atezolizumab (anti-PD-L1) treatment. The receptors originated from a man aged 70 or older with urothelial cancer. The CDR3 runs from the conserved cysteine through the conserved F or W. Each record gives: clone size, V gene, CDR3 protein. Not every row has a clone size; where given, it reads once, few, many or a size class.

>-|TRBV7-2
CASSPSGGGRETQYF
>once|TRBV14
CASSLGLAGVNEQFF
>-|TRBV7-2
CASSGQGGNEQFF
>-|TRBV5-1
CASSLEGSSYEQYF
>-|TRBV4-3
CASSQGVGGSGNTIYF
>-|TRBV2
CASSDQGTGELFF
>-|TRBV19
CASSRDRAWDTQYF
>-|TRBV19
CASSTHRGQDEKLFF
>-|TRBV7-6
CASSPGQGGGNTIYF
>once|TRBV6-1
CASSLQGLDEQYF
>-|TRBV19
CASSARDRAKDTQYF
>-|TRBV7-2
CASSLVGDLSTDTQYF
>medium-sized|TRBV2
CASSEIGGTGELFF
>-|TRBV7-2
CASSVGDRRGNTEAFF
>-|TRBV5-6
CASSIQGRAFF
>-|TRBV30
CAWSVMYNYGYTF
>-|TRBV18
CASSPGVWDEKLFF
>-|TRBV28
CASSGQQYEQYF
>-|TRBV27
CASSPRAGGGSSYEQYF
>-|TRBV7-9
CASSSDDRGGNTIYF
>medium-sized|TRBV5-4
CASRDRGQYGYTF
>once|TRBV7-8
CASSNRDRGPGEQYF
>-|TRBV11-2
CASSLTGGTETQYF
>-|TRBV5-1
CASSSAPGTDTQYF
>-|TRBV7-9
CASSPGLAQETQYF
>-|TRBV19
CASSVRGQLKDQPQHF
>-|TRBV21-1
CASSKEEDTPHQETQYF
>-|TRBV11-3
CASSVRQGMSQSVEQFF
>-|TRBV18
CASSPTSGGTYEQYF
>-|TRBV5-1
CASSSRTGGISNEQFF
>-|TRBV6-1
CASRDRGLGETQYF
>-|TRBV28
CASSEVLNQPQHF
>-|TRBV6-5
CASSYVGTAQETQYF
>-|TRBV15
CATSRVRDFQETQYF
>-|TRBV9
CASSPGDYRQETQYF
>-|TRBV9
CASSLLAGVAGELFF
>few|TRBV7-2
CASSSTGEITDTQYF
>medium-sized|TRBV4-3
CASSPSGTGDQEQYF
>-|TRBV27
CASRSGSRTEAFF
>-|TRBV5-8
CASSLRSREIFYEQYF
>-|TRBV11-2
CASSLAETQYF
>-|TRBV7-2
CASSKTGGSSGNTIYF
>few|TRBV19
CASSTGLAERNEQFF
>once|TRBV4-3
CASSPTVKSTDTQYF
>-|TRBV13
CASSEGTDTQYF
>-|TRBV4-3
CASSLVRGQGKLFF
>-|TRBV25-1
CASSESSGTGGNNEQFF
>-|TRBV6-5
CASSSPGSSYEQYF
>-|TRBV4-3
CASSQERGGANYGYTF
>medium-sized|TRBV2
CASSRLQGPNQPQHF
>-|TRBV7-8
CASSQGTGTEAFF
>-|TRBV7-2
CASRLNRNTEAFF
>-|TRBV6-1
CASLPGHGNTGELFF
>-|TRBV7-9
CASRQDRNTEAFF
>-|TRBV4-3
CASSQVTGPYEQYF
>-|TRBV13
CASSSPPGLALFYEQYF
>-|TRBV2
CASSTGTPQETQYF
>once|TRBV19
CASSSNRGDGYTF
>-|TRBV7-9
CASSLRTGGDYGYTF
>-|TRBV29-1
CSVEPGQGSPEAFF